The sequence of this TCR beta chain was determined in a study of T cell responses to AZD1222 COVID-19 vaccine. Study-wide points: Receipt of two AZD1222 doses was followed by a rise in Spike-specific TCR breadth and depth. Targets within unmutated variant regions were reportedly found for nearly half of spike-specific TCRs. Mostly white British, mostly female donors; authors suggested clonal diversity may be underestimated.

Trimming cost V 8 bases and J 5 bases; bases outside gene matches: 15. CDR1 is KGHSH and CDR2 is LQKENI in the germline V gene. The CDR3 length is 16 residues. On this clone: What it recognizes is unknown.

Method: immunoSEQ multiplex PCR; TCRdb's copy keeps in-frame clones and lacks some. The sample comprises about 95,000 clones, roughly nine tenths of which are singletons, and around 3.5% rests with the top ten. The sample in question was peripheral blood, obtained on day 0 of AZD1222 vaccination. The rearrangement links TRBV18 to TRBJ1-5; 7 bases agree with TRBD1. The sequence was collected from an adult in good health. The CDR3 DNA sequence: TGTGCCAGCGCCCCTTTAGCGACAGGGACCTATCAGCCCCAGCATTTT. Its protein product is CASAPLATGTYQPQHF.